Each of the 25 T cell receptor beta chains below was sequenced from the same sample in a study of OX40 agonist ivuxolimab in advanced cancers. Here immunoSEQ multiplex PCR was the method, and the copy in TCRdb shows in-frame clones only, minus some. The sample holds about 53,000 clones, 84% seen once. Sequenced material: CD4+ or CD8+ T cells sorted from blood, taken in a trial of the OX40 agonist ivuxolimab. Every receptor here comes from an adult with an advanced solid tumor such as melanoma, head and neck, liver or kidney cancer.

CDR3 in DNA: TGTGCCAGCAGCGTGACAGGGGGCTCAACTGGGGCCAACGTCCTGACTTTC. Encoded protein: CASSVTGGSTGANVLTF. The rearrangement uses TRBV9 and TRBJ2-6, with 10 bases that match TRBD1. Germline V gene lookup returns CDR1 SGDLS and CDR2 YYNGEE. The ends lost 2 bases at V and 2 bases at J; junction bases unmatched: 4. The CDR3 is made up of 17 amino acids.

Only one count was recorded for this clone. The chain uses TRBV7-2 and TRBJ2-1, with TRBD2 identical over 15 bases. The CDR3 covers 17 residues. Germline lookup yields CDR1 SGHTA and CDR2 FQGNSA. With 6 bases clipped from V and 4 bases from J, the junction kept 7 bases outside the gene matches. The CDR3 loop is CASRQGLAGGNYNEQFF. In DNA, the CDR3 is TGTGCCAGCAGACAGGGACTAGCGGGAGGCAATTACAATGAGCAGTTCTTC.

CDR3: CASSQPGRQETQYF. CDR3 DNA sequence: TGCGCCAGCAGCCAGCCAGGGAGACAAGAGACCCAGTACTTC. The V and J genes are TRBV5-1 and TRBJ2-5; D assignment may be TRBD1 or TRBD2 (5 bases each). Trimming pared 4 bases from V and 2 bases from J, leaving 12 bases between. The length of the CDR3 is 14 residues. Germline values: CDR1 SGHRS, CDR2 YFSETQ.

The rearrangement links TRBV19 to TRBJ1-2; no definite D call. The CDR3 extends over 14 amino acids. The germline gives CDR1 LNHDA, CDR2 SQIVND (reference sequence). The V end lost 1 base, the J end lost 2 bases, and 8 bases lay between the germline ends. The CDR3 reads CASSIGSQNYGYTF. DNA for the CDR3: TGTGCCAGTAGTATAGGGTCCCAAAACTATGGCTACACCTTC.

The chain is built from TRBV5-1 and TRBJ2-7, with 11 bases fitting TRBD2. This CDR3 has 16 residues. V lost 3 bases to trimming and J lost 0 bases; unmatched junction nucleotides: 5. Germline lookup yields CDR1 SGHRS and CDR2 YFSETQ. The CDR3 sequence: CASSWGLADSSYEQYF. For the CDR3, the DNA is TGCGCCAGCAGCTGGGGACTAGCGGACTCCTCCTACGAGCAGTACTTC. Together with reference TRBV5-1 and TRBJ2-7, the CDR3 gives the full variable domain: KAGVTQTPRYLIKTRGQQVTLSCSPISGHRSVSWYQQTPGQGLQFLFEYFSETQRNKGNFPGRFSGRQFSNSRSEMNVSTLELGDSALYLCASSWGLADSSYEQYFGPGTRLTVT.

V gene TRBV6-5 combines with J gene TRBJ2-1; the match to TRBD2 covers 10 bases. The germline V gene has CDR1 MNHEY and CDR2 SVGAGI. The CDR3 length is 16 residues. Germline trimming cut 2 bases from V and 4 bases from J; bases unmatched to any gene: 5. The CDR3 here is CASSYGWTSGYNEQFF. As DNA, the CDR3 is TGTGCCAGCAGTTACGGGTGGACTAGCGGATACAATGAGCAGTTCTTC.

This clone was seen more than once but under ten times. The chain uses TRBV7-2 and TRBJ2-3, with D uncertain. In germline, CDR1 is SGHTA, CDR2 FQGNSA. V shed 2 bases and J shed 5 bases, with 11 bases lying between them. The CDR3 totals 14 residues. CDR3 in amino acids: CASSLQTPVDTQYF. CDR3 sequence (DNA): TGTGCCAGCAGCTTACAGACGCCAGTAGATACGCAGTATTTT.

This chain links TRBV19 with TRBJ1-5; 9 bases are a match to TRBD1. The CDR3 totals 17 residues. V was pared by 9 bases and J by 2 bases, with 14 bases of the junction left unmatched. The V gene's germline CDR1 is LNHDA and CDR2 SQIVND (reference sequence). The CDR3 sequence is CASTASGTGLRNQPQHF. The CDR3 DNA follows: TGTGCCAGCACCGCCTCCGGGACAGGGCTTCGCAATCAGCCCCAGCATTTT.

This chain uses TRBV28 with TRBJ2-7; the D gene is possibly TRBD2 (5 bases). Trimming left V 8 bases short and J 0 bases short, with 14 bases between. The germline V gene encodes CDR1 MDHEN and CDR2 SYDVKM. The CDR3 sequence is 14 residues long. The CDR3 here is CASSMEVRSYEQYF. The CDR3 nucleotides read TGTGCCAGCTCCATGGAGGTCCGCTCCTACGAGCAGTACTTC.

The chain carries TRBV5-1 and TRBJ2-7, with D possibly TRBD1 on 5 matching bases. CDR3 length: 14 residues. Trimming cost V 4 bases and J 2 bases, with 13 bases left between them. CDR1 and CDR2 from the germline V gene are SGHRS and YFSETQ. CDR3 loop: CASSAIPGPYEQYF. In DNA, the CDR3 is TGCGCCAGCAGCGCCATCCCAGGGCCCTACGAGCAGTACTTC.

J is TRBJ2-1 and V is TRBV10-3; no definite D call. CDR1 and CDR2 from the germline V gene are ENHRY and SYGVKD. The CDR3 covers 13 residues. Between the trimmed V and J ends, which lost 3 bases and 2 bases, there was a span of 5 bases. CDR3 sequence reads: CAISESAYNEQFF. CDR3 nucleotides: TGTGCCATCAGTGAATCGGCCTACAATGAGCAGTTCTTC.

The chain uses TRBV4-2 and TRBJ2-7, with TRBD2 identical over 9 bases. The CDR3 has 18 residues. The V gene end was trimmed by 1 base and the J gene end by 2 bases; junction bases not matched to a gene: 12. Germline loops: CDR1 LGHNA, CDR2 YNFKEQ. CDR3: CASSQGHSGTSFPYEQYF. The CDR3 DNA sequence: TGTGCCAGCAGCCAAGGGCATTCCGGGACTAGCTTTCCCTACGAGCAGTACTTC.

The gene calls are TRBV7-2 and TRBJ2-7; D is unclear. Trimming removed 0 bases from V and 3 bases from J, with 12 bases in between. This CDR3 spans 15 amino acids. Germline V gene sequence: CDR1 SGHTA, CDR2 FQGNSA. The CDR3 DNA reads as TGTGCCAGCAGCTTAGCTCCGGCCCTAGTCTACGAGCAGTACTTC. It specifies CASSLAPALVYEQYF.

This chain uses TRBV19 with TRBJ2-2, with D uncertain. With 5 bases removed from V and 0 bases from J, the gap between germline ends came to 4 bases. CDR1 is LNHDA and CDR2 is SQIVND in the germline V gene (reference sequence). CDR3 length equals 13 residues. In DNA, the CDR3 is TGTGCCAGTAGTGACACGAACACCGGGGAGCTGTTTTTT. It codes for CASSDTNTGELFF.

The DNA of the CDR3 is TGTGCCATCAGTGAGACTAGCGGGTCCCGCGATACGCAGTATTTT. Encoded protein: CAISETSGSRDTQYF. This chain uses TRBV10-3 with TRBJ2-3; 9 bases match TRBD2. The CDR3 totals 15 residues. Germline CDR1 reads ENHRY; CDR2 reads SYGVKD. J was trimmed by 6 bases and V by 2 bases; bases with no gene match: 6.

In this sample, this clone turned up a few times. The gene calls are TRBV19 and TRBJ2-7; no clear D. The germline V gene has CDR1 LNHDA and CDR2 SQIVND (reference sequence). The CDR3 runs to 14 residues. V lost 3 bases, J lost 0 bases, and 9 bases lay in between. The CDR3 is CASSMRSGSYEQYF. In nucleotides, the CDR3 is TGTGCCAGTAGTATGCGCAGTGGCTCCTACGAGCAGTACTTC.

The CDR3 sequence: CASSQQGREDYGYTF. The CDR3 DNA reads TGTGCCAGTAGTCAACAGGGGAGGGAGGACTATGGCTACACCTTC. This chain uses TRBV19 with TRBJ1-2, with 7 bases fitting TRBD1. This CDR3 is built from 15 residues. With V trimmed by 5 bases and J by 3 bases, 9 bases remained unmatched. Germline V lookup: CDR1 LNHDA, CDR2 SQIVND (reference sequence).

As to this clone: Other DNA sequences in this sample translate to the same CDR3. CDR3 sequence: CASSSTAYNEQFF. The CDR3 DNA reads TGTGCCAGCAGCTCCACCGCTTACAATGAGCAGTTCTTC. The chain has TRBV11-3 and TRBJ2-1; no firm D call. Trimming stripped 4 bases from V and 4 bases from J, with 8 bases between. From germline, CDR1 is SGHNT and CDR2 YENEEA. This CDR3 has 13 amino acids. Combining the CDR3 with reference TRBV11-3 and TRBJ2-1 gives the whole variable domain EAGVVQSPRYKIIEKKQPVAFWCNPISGHNTLYWYLQNLGQGPELLIRYENEEAVDDSQLPKDRFSAERLKGVDSTLKIQPAELGDSAVYLCASSSTAYNEQFFGPGTRLTVL.

V is TRBV28 and J is TRBJ1-2; D uncertain. The CDR3 totals 16 residues. The ends were cut back, 5 bases at V and 4 bases at J, with 20 bases in the middle. The germline V gene has CDR1 MDHEN and CDR2 SYDVKM. The CDR3 here is CASSPSSGGVGYGYTF. CDR3 DNA: TGTGCCAGCAGTCCCTCATCCGGCGGGGTGGGCTATGGCTACACCTTC.

This clone was observed once. The V gene is TRBV30, the J gene TRBJ2-1, with D unresolved. The V end lost 2 bases, the J end lost 8 bases, and 7 bases lay between the germline ends. This CDR3 contains 11 residues. Looked up from germline, CDR1 is GTSNPN and CDR2 is SVGIG (reference sequence). The CDR3 DNA reads as TGTGCCTGGAGTAGACACGATGAGCAGTTCTTC. Translated, it gives CAWSRHDEQFF.

This chain links TRBV4-2 with TRBJ2-3; D may be TRBD2 (5 bases). This CDR3 has 18 residues. CDR1 is LGHNA and CDR2 is YNFKEQ in the germline V gene. Trimming removed 0 bases at V and 1 base at J, with 17 bases between. The CDR3, as DNA: TGTGCCAGCAGCCAAGATAACCGGGGTGCGACCGGCACAGATACGCAGTATTTT. Translation gives CASSQDNRGATGTDTQYF.

V and J are TRBV27 and TRBJ1-5, with D maybe TRBD1 (5 bases). The CDR3 extends over 15 amino acids. The ends were cut back, 0 bases at V and 5 bases at J, with 11 bases in the middle. In germline, CDR1 is MNHEY, CDR2 SMNVEV (reference sequence). CDR3 nucleotides: TGTGCCAGCAGTTTATCAGCAGGGACGGATCAGCCCCAGCATTTT. Protein product: CASSLSAGTDQPQHF.

This clone was observed a handful of times. The J gene is TRBJ1-2, the V gene TRBV18, with a tentative D call TRBD1 (5 bases). CDR1 and CDR2 from the germline V gene are KGHSH and LQKENI. The CDR3 totals 14 residues. Trimming stripped 4 bases from V and 4 bases from J, with 13 bases between. The CDR3 is CASSRDQGGYGYTF. CDR3 nucleotide sequence: TGTGCCAGCTCACGCGATCAGGGAGGCTATGGCTACACCTTC.

This sequence joins TRBV10-2 and TRBJ1-5; no firm D call. The CDR3 loop spans 13 amino acids. Trimming left V 6 bases short and J 3 bases short, with 9 bases between. The germline V gene has CDR1 WSHSY and CDR2 SAAADI. The CDR3 coding sequence is TGCGCCAGCAGCGGCGGGTTCAATCAGCCCCAGCATTTT. This codes for CASSGGFNQPQHF.

The chain carries TRBV7-6 and TRBJ2-3; 15 bases are shared with TRBD2. The CDR3 spans 16 residues. V was clipped by 7 bases and J by 5 bases; unmatched bases: 7. Germline lookup yields CDR1 SGHVS and CDR2 FNYEAQ. In DNA, the CDR3 is TGTGCCAGCATCAAGGGACTAGCGGGAGGAGGAGATACGCAGTATTTT. Amino acids: CASIKGLAGGGDTQYF.